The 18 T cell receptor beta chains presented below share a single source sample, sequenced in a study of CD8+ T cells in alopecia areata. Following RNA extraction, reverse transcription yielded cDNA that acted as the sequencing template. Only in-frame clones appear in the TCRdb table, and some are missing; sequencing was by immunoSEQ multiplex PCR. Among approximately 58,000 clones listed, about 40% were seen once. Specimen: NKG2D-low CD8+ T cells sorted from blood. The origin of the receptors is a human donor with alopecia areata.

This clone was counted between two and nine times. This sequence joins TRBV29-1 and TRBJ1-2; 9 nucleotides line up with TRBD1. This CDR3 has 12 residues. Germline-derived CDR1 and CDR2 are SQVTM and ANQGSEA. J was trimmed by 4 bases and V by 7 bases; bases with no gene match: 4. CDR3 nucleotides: TGCAGCGCGGACAGGGGAGGCTATGGCTACACCTTC. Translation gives CSADRGGYGYTF.

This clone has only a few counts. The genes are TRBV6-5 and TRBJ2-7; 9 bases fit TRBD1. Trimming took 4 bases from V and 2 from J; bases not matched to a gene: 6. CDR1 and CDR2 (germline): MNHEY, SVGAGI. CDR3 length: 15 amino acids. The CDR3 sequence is CASSWGQGPTYEQYF. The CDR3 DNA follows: TGTGCCAGCAGTTGGGGACAGGGTCCCACCTACGAGCAGTACTTC.

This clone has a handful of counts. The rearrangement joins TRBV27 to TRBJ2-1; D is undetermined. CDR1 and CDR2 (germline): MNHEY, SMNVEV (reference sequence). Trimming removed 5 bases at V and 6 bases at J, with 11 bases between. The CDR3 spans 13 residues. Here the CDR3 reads CASSAPSANEQFF. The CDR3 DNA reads TGTGCCAGCAGTGCCCCTTCCGCCAATGAGCAGTTCTTC.

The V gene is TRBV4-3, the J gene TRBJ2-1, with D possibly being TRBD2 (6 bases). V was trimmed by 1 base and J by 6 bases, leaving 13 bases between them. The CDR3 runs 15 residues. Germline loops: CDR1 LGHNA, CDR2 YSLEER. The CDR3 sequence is CASSQVGPGVNEQFF. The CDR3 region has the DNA TGCGCCAGCAGCCAAGTGGGCCCGGGAGTCAATGAGCAGTTCTTC.

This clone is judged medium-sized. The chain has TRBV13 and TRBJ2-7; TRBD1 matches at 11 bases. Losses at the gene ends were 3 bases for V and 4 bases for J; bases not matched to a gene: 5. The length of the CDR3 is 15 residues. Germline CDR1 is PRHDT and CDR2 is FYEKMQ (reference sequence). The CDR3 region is CASSLTGQGAYEQYF. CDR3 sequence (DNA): TGTGCCAGCAGCTTGACCGGACAGGGGGCTTACGAGCAGTACTTC.

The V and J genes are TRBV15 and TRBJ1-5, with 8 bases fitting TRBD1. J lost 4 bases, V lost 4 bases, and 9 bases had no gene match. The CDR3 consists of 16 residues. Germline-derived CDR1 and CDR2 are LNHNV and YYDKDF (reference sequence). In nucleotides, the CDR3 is TGTGCCACCAGCACCCGGATCGACAGGGGTAATCAGCCCCAGCATTTT. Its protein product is CATSTRIDRGNQPQHF. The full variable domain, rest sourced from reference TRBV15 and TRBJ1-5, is DAMVIQNPRYQVTQFGKPVTLSCSQTLNHNVMYWYQQKSSQAPKLLFHYYDKDFNNEADTPDNFQSRRPNTSFCFLDIRSPGLGDTAMYLCATSTRIDRGNQPQHFGDGTRLSIL.

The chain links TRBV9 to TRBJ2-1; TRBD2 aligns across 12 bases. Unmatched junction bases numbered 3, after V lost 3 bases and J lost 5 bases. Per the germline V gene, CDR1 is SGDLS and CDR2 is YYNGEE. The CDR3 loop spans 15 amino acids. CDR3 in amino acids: CASSARLAGDNEQFF. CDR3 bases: TGTGCCAGCAGCGCCAGACTAGCGGGAGACAATGAGCAGTTCTTC. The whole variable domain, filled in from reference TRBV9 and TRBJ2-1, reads DSGVTQTPKHLITATGQRVTLRCSPRSGDLSVYWYQQSLDQGLQFLIQYYNGEERAKGNILERFSAQQFPDLHSELNLSSLELGDSALYFCASSARLAGDNEQFFGPGTRLTVL.

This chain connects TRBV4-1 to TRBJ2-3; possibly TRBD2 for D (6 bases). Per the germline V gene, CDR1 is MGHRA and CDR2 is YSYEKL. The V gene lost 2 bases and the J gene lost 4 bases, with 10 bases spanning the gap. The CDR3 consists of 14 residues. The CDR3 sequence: CASSQSPGADTQYF. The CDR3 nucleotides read TGCGCCAGCAGCCAATCCCCGGGGGCAGATACGCAGTATTTT.

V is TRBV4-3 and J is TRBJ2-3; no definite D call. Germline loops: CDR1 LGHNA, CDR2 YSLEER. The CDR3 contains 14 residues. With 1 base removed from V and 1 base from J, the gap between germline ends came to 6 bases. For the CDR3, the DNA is TGCGCCAGCAGCCAAGGTACCGGCACAGATACGCAGTATTTT. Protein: CASSQGTGTDTQYF.

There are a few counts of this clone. CDR3 residues: CASSFPSPQETQYF. Written as DNA, the CDR3 is TGTGCCAGCAGCTTCCCATCCCCGCAAGAGACCCAGTACTTC. The chain joins TRBV11-2 to TRBJ2-5; no clear D. The CDR3 spans 14 residues. The V and J ends lost 3 bases and 2 bases respectively, with 10 bases between them. Germline values: CDR1 SGHAT, CDR2 FQNNGV.

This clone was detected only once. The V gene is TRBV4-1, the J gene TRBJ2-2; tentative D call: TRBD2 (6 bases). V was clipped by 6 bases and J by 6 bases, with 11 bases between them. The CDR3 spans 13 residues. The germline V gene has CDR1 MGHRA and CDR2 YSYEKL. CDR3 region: CASSPGGAGELFF. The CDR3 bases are TGCGCCAGCAGTCCTGGAGGGGCCGGGGAGCTGTTTTTT.

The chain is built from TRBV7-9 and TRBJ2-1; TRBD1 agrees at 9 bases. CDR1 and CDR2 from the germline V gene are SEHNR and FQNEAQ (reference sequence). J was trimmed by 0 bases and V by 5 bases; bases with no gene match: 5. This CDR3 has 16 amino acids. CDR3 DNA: TGTGCCAGCAGCCCCCGACAGGGGGGCTCCTACAATGAGCAGTTCTTC. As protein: CASSPRQGGSYNEQFF.

DNA for the CDR3: TGTGCCAGCAGCCCCAGGAGGCCCACTGAAGCTTTCTTT. It codes for CASSPRRPTEAFF. J is TRBJ1-1 and V is TRBV7-8; no reliable D call. V shed 5 bases and J shed 4 bases, with 11 bases lying between them. Germline V lookup: CDR1 SGHVS, CDR2 FQNEAQ. The CDR3 has 13 amino acids.

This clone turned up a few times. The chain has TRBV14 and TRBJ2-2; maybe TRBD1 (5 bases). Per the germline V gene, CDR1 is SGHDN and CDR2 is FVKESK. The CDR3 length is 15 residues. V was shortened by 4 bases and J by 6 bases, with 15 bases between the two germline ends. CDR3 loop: CASSPRVSRAGELFF. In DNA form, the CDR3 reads TGTGCCAGCAGCCCCAGGGTTTCTCGAGCCGGGGAGCTGTTTTTT.

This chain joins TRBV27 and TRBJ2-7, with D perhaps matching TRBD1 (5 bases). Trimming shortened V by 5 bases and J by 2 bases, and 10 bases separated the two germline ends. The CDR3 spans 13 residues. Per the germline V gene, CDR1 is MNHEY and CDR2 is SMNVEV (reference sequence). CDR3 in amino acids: CASSPLTAYEQYF. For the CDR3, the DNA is TGTGCCAGCAGTCCACTGACAGCCTACGAGCAGTACTTC.

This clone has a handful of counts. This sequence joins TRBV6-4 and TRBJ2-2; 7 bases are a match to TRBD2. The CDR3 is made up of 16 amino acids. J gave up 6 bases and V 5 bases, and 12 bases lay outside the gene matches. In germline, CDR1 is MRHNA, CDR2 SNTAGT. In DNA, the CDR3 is TGTGCCAGCAGTACCTCTAGCGGTGAAGGGTCCGGGGAGCTGTTTTTT. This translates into CASSTSSGEGSGELFF.

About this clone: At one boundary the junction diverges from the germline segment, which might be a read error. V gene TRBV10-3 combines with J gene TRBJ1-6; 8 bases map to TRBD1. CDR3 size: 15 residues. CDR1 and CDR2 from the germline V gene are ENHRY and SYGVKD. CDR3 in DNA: TGTGCCAGCAGTTATACAGGGGGAGATAATTCACCCCTCCACTTT. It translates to CASSYTGGDNSPLHF.

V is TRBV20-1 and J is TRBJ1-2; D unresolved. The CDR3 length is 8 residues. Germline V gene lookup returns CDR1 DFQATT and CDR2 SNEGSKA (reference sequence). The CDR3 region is CSPFIYTF. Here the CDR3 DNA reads TGCAGCCCATTTATCTACACCTTC.